This T cell receptor (beta chain) stems from a study of control samples from healthy donors and cancer patients. Germline V lookup: CDR1 KGHDR, CDR2 SFDVKD. V shed 9 bases and J 1 base; nucleotides not matched to a gene: 5. The CDR3 extends over 14 amino acids. The protocol was immunoSEQ multiplex PCR, while the TCRdb copy is restricted to in-frame clones and leaves out a portion. This sample yields more than 45,000 clones, of which 91% are seen a single time; around 0.9% belongs to the top ten. This clonotype originated in a man aged 25 to 45 with colorectal cancer. Sequencing was done on a sample of PBMCs. The rearrangement uses TRBV24-1 and TRBJ1-5; 7 bases agree with TRBD1. CDR3 in DNA: TGTGCCACCTCAGGACAGGACAGCAATCAGCCCCAGCATTTT. Amino acid sequence: CATSGQDSNQPQHF.